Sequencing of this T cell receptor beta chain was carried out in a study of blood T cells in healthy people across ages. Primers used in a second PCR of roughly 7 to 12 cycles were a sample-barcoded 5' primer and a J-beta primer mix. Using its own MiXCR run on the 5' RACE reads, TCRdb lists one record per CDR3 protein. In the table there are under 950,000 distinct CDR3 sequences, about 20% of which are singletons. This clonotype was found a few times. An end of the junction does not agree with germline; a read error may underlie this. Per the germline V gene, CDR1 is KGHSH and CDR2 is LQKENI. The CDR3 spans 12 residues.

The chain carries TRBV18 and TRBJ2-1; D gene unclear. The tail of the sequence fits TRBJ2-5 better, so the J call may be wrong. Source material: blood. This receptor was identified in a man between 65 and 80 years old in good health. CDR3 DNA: TGTGCCGGCTCACCCGGAACCGACACCCAGTACTTC. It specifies CAGSPGTDTQYF.